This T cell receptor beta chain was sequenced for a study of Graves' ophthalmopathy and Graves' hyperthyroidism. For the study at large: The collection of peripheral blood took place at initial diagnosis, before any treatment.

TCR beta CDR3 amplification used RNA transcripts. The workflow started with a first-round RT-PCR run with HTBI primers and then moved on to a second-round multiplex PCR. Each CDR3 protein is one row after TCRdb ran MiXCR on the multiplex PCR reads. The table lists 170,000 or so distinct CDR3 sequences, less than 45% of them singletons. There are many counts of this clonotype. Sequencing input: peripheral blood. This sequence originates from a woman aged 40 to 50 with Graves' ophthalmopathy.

The CDR3 DNA reads TGCGCCAGCAGCTCAGGGATCAACTATGGCTACACCTTC. Translating it yields CASSSGINYGYTF. The V call is TRBV5-1, the J call TRBJ1-2, with D maybe TRBD1 (5 bases). CDR3 size: 13 residues. Looked up from germline, CDR1 is SGHRS and CDR2 is YFSETQ. The germline V and J ends were trimmed by 3 bases and 2 bases, with 8 bases remaining between them. Full variable domain (remainder filled in from reference TRBV5-1 and TRBJ1-2): KAGVTQTPRYLIKTRGQQVTLSCSPISGHRSVSWYQQTPGQGLQFLFEYFSETQRNKGNFPGRFSGRQFSNSRSEMNVSTLELGDSALYLCASSSGINYGYTFGSGTRLTVV.